These T cell receptor beta chains were read from a single sample in a study of blood T cell repertoires in acute mononucleosis. Assay used: immunoSEQ multiplex PCR; TCRdb lists only in-frame clones, some missing. The table lists thousands of clones, under 30% of them singletons. The specimen comprised EBV YVL epitope tetramer+ CD8+ T cells sorted from PBMCs, sampled during acute infectious mononucleosis. Receptor source: a woman in her late teens or twenties with infectious mononucleosis caused by EBV. The CDR3 runs from the conserved cysteine through the conserved F or W. The order of the fields is V gene, D gene, J gene, clone size, CDR3 protein, CDR3 DNA. A D gene is named only where the DNA matches it firmly. Some rows mark clone size as missing; the rest say once, few, many or name a class of expanded clone.

v_gene: TRBV18; d_gene: .; j_gene: TRBJ2-7; abundance: medium-sized; CDR3aa: CASSPPKTVYEQYF; CDR3nt: TGTGCCAGCTCACCACCGAAGACGGTCTACGAGCAGTACTTC
v_gene: TRBV7-2; d_gene: .; j_gene: TRBJ2-7; abundance: few; CDR3aa: CASSMDSYEQYF; CDR3nt: TGTGCCAGCAGCATGGACAGCTACGAGCAGTACTTC
v_gene: TRBV7-9; d_gene: .; j_gene: TRBJ1-6; abundance: many; CDR3aa: CASSFFPQANSPLHF; CDR3nt: TGTGCCAGCAGCTTTTTTCCCCAGGCGAATTCACCCCTCCACTTT
v_gene: TRBV10-1; d_gene: .; j_gene: TRBJ2-5; abundance: .; CDR3aa: CASSDNEETQYF; CDR3nt: TGCGCCAGCAGTGATAACGAGGAGACCCAGTACTTC
v_gene: TRBV11-1; d_gene: TRBD2; j_gene: TRBJ2-1; abundance: few; CDR3aa: CASSLQGDYDEQFF; CDR3nt: TGTGCCAGCAGCTTACAAGGGGACTACGATGAGCAGTTCTTC
v_gene: TRBV25-1; d_gene: .; j_gene: TRBJ2-7; abundance: few; CDR3aa: CASSGYGDSYEQYF; CDR3nt: TGTGCCAGCAGTGGCTACGGGGATTCCTACGAGCAGTACTTC
v_gene: TRBV11-2; d_gene: .; j_gene: TRBJ2-5; abundance: .; CDR3aa: CASMRELAGQERYF; CDR3nt: TGTGCCAGCATGAGGGAGTTGGCGGGGCAAGAGAGGTACTTC
v_gene: TRBV25-1; d_gene: .; j_gene: TRBJ2-7; abundance: few; CDR3aa: CASSPDSYEQYF; CDR3nt: TGTGCCAGCAGTCCAGACAGCTACGAGCAGTACTTC
v_gene: TRBV7-3; d_gene: TRBD1; j_gene: TRBJ2-7; abundance: few; CDR3aa: CASSYTGDEQYF; CDR3nt: TGTGCCAGCAGCTATACAGGGGACGAGCAGTACTTC
v_gene: TRBV4-2; d_gene: TRBD2; j_gene: TRBJ2-3; abundance: .; CDR3aa: CASSSSGGASDTQYF; CDR3nt: TGTGCCAGCAGCTCTAGCGGGGGGGCCTCGGATACGCAGTATTTT
v_gene: TRBV11-2; d_gene: TRBD2; j_gene: TRBJ2-1; abundance: many; CDR3aa: CASSLIASGGYNEQFF; CDR3nt: TGTGCCAGCAGCTTAATAGCTAGCGGGGGTTACAATGAGCAGTTCTTC
v_gene: TRBV11-2; d_gene: TRBD2; j_gene: TRBJ2-5; abundance: medium-sized; CDR3aa: CASSLLAGGPETQYF; CDR3nt: TGTGCCAGCAGCTTACTGGCGGGAGGACCAGAGACCCAGTACTTC
v_gene: TRBV27; d_gene: .; j_gene: TRBJ1-1; abundance: medium-sized; CDR3aa: CASSTVGTPNTEAFF; CDR3nt: TGTGCCAGCAGTACGGTGGGGACCCCGAACACTGAAGCTTTCTTT
v_gene: TRBV6-6; d_gene: TRBD1; j_gene: TRBJ2-5; abundance: .; CDR3aa: CASRQLTGSGETQYF; CDR3nt: TGTGCCAGCAGGCAGTTGACAGGGTCTGGGGAGACCCAGTACTTC
v_gene: TRBV11-2; d_gene: TRBD1; j_gene: TRBJ2-7; abundance: many; CDR3aa: CASSSGQGGYEQYF; CDR3nt: TGTGCCAGCAGCAGTGGACAGGGGGGCTACGAGCAGTACTTC